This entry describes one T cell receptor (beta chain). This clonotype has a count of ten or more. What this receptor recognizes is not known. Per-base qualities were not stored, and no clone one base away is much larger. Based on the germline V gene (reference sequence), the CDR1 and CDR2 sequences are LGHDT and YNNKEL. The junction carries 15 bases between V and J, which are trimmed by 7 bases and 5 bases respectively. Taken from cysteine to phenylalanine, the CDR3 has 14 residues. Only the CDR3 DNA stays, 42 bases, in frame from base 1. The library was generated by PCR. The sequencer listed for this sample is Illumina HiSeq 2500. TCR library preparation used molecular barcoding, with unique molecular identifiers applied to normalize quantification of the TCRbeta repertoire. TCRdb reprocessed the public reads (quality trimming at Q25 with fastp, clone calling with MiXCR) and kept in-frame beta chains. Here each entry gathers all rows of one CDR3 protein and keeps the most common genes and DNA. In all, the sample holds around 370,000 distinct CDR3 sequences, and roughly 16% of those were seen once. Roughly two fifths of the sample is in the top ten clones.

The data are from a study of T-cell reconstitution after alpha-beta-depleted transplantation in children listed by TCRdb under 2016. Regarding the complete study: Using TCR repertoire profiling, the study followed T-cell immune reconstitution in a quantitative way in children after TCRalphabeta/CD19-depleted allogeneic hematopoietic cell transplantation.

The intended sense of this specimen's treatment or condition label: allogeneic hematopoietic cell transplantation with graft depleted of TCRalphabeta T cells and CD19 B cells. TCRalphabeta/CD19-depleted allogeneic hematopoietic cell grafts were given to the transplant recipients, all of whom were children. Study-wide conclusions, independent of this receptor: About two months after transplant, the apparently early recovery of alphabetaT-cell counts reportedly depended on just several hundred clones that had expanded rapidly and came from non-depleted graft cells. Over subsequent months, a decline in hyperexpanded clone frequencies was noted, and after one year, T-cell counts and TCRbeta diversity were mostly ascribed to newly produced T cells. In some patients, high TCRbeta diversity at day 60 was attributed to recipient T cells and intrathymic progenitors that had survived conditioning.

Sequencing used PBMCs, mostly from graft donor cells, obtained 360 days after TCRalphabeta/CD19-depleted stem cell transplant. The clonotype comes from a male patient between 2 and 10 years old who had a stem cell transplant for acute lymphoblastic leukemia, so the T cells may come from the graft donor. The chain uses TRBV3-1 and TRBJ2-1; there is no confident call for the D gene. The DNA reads TGTGCCAGCACCACAGCGTGGACCGACAATGAGCAGTTCTTC. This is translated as CASTTAWTDNEQFF.